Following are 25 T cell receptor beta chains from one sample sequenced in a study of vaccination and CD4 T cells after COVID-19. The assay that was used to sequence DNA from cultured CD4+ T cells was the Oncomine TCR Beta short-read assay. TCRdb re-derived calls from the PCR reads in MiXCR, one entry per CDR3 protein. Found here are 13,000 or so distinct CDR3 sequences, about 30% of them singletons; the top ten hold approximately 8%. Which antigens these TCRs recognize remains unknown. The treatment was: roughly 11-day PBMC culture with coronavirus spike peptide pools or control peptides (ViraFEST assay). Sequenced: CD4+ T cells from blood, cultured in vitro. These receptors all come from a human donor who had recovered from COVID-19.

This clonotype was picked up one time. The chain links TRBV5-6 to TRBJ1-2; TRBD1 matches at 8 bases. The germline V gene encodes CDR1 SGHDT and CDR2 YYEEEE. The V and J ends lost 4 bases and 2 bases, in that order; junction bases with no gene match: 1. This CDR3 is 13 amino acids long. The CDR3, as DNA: TGTGCCAGCAGCCGGACAGGGAACTATGGCTACACCTTC. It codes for CASSRTGNYGYTF.

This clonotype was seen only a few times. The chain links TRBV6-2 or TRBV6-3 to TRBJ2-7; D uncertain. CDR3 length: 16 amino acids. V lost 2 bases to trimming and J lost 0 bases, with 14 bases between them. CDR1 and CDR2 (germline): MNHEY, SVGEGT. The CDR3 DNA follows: TGTGCCAGCAGTTACCGTGGCCGAGGCAGCTCCTACGAGCAGTACTTC. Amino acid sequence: CASSYRGRGSSYEQYF.

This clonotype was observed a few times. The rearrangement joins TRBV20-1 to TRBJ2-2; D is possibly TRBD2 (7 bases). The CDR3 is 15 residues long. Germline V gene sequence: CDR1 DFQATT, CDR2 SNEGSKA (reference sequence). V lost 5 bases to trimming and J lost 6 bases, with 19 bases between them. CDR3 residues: CSAPGRGGTPGELFF. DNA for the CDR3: TGCAGTGCTCCCGGTAGGGGGGGGACCCCCGGGGAGCTGTTTTTT.

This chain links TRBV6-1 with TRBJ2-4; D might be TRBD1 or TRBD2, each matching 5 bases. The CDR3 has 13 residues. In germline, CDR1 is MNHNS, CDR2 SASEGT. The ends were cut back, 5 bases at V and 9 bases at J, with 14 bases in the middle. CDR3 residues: CASSLRGPPIQYF. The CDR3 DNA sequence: TGTGCCAGCAGTCTCCGGGGCCCCCCCATTCAGTACTTC.

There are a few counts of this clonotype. CDR3 coding DNA: TGTGCCAGCAGCTCACAATCGGGGACAGGGGGCGCGAGTGGCTACACCTTC. Amino acids: CASSSQSGTGGASGYTF. The gene calls are TRBV7-9 and TRBJ1-2; 12 bases are a match to TRBD1. The CDR3 runs to 17 residues. The ends lost 4 bases at V and 7 bases at J; junction bases unmatched: 13. Looked up from germline, CDR1 is SEHNR and CDR2 is FQNEAQ (reference sequence).

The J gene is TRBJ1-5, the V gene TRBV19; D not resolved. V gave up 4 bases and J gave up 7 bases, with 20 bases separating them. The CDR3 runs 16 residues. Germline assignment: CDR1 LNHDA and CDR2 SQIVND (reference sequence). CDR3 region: CASSTPSRAGEQPQHF. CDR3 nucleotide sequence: TGTGCCAGTAGTACGCCCAGCCGGGCCGGGGAACAGCCCCAGCATTTT. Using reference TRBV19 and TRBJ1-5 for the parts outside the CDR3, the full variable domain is DGGITQSPKYLFRKEGQNVTLSCEQNLNHDAMYWYRQDPGQGLRLIYYSQIVNDFQKGDIAEGYSVSREKKESFPLTVTSAQKNPTAFYLCASSTPSRAGEQPQHFGDGTRLSIL.

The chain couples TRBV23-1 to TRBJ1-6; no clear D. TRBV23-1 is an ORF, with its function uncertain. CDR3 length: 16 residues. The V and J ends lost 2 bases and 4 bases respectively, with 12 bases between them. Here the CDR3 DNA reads TGCGCCAGCAGTCAAGATCGCCACCCATATAATTCACCCCTCCACTTT. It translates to CASSQDRHPYNSPLHF.

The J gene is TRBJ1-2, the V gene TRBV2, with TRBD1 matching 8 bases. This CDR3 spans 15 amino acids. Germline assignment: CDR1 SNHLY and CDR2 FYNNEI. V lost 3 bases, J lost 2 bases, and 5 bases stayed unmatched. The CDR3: CASSETYRGNYGYTF. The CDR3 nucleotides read TGTGCCAGCAGTGAGACCTACAGGGGGAACTATGGCTACACCTTC.

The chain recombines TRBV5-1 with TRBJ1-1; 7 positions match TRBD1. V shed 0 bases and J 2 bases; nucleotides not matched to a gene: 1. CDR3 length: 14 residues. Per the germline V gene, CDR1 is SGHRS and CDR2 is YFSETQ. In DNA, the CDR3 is TGCGCCAGCAGCTTGGAGGGGGCCAACACTGAAGCTTTCTTT. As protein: CASSLEGANTEAFF.

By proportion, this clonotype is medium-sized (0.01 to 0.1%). CDR3 sequence reads: CASSSWGTGGDTQYF. CDR3 coding DNA: TGTGCCAGTAGCAGTTGGGGGACAGGGGGAGATACGCAGTATTTT. The rearrangement links TRBV19 to TRBJ2-3, with TRBD1 matching over 11 bases. With 6 bases clipped from V and 5 bases from J, the junction kept 7 bases outside the gene matches. Germline V gene sequence: CDR1 LNHDA, CDR2 SQIVND (reference sequence). The CDR3 length is 15 residues.

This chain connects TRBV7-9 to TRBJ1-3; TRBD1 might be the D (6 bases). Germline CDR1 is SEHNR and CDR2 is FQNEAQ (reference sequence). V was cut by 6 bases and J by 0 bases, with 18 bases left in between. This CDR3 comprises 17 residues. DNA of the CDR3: TGTGCCAGCAGTCCTGGGAGGGGGACACTCTCTGGAAACACCATATATTTT. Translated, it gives CASSPGRGTLSGNTIYF.

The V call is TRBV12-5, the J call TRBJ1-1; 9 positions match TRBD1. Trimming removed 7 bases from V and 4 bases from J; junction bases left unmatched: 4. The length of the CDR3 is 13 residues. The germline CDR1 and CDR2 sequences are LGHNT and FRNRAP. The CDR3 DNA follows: TGTGCTAGTGACTTGACAGGGGGCACTGAAGCTTTCTTT. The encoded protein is CASDLTGGTEAFF.

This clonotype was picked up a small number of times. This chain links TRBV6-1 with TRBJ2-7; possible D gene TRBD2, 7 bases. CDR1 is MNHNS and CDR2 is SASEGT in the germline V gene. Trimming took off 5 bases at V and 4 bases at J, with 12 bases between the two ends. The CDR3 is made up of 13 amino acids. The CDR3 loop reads CASSRGGWYEQYF. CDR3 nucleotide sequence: TGTGCCAGCAGTAGGGGGGGCTGGTACGAGCAGTACTTC.

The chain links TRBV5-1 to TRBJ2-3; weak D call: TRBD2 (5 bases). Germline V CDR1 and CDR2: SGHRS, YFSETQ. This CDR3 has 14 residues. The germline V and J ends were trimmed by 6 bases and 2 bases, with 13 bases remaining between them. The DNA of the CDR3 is TGCGCCAGCAACTCCGGGGTACCCACAGATACGCAGTATTTT. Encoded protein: CASNSGVPTDTQYF.

CDR3 coding DNA: TGTGCCAGCAGCCCTAGACTTGTAGATACGCAGTATTTT. Translation gives CASSPRLVDTQYF. The chain couples TRBV2 to TRBJ2-3; D ambiguous. Germline CDR1 reads SNHLY; CDR2 reads FYNNEI. V was cut by 6 bases and J by 5 bases, with 12 bases left in between. The CDR3 is 13 residues long.

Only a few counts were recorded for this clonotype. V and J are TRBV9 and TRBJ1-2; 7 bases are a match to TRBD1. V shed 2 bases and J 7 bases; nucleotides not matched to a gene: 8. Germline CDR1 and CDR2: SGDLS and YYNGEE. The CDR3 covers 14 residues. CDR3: CASSVEQGRGGYTF. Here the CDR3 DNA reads TGTGCCAGCAGCGTTGAACAGGGGAGAGGTGGCTACACCTTC.

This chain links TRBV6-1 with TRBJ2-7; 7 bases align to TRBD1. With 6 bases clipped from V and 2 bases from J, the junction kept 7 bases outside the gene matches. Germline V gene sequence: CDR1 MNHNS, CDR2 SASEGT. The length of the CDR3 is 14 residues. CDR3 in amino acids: CASSNGQVAYEQYF. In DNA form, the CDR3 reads TGTGCCAGCAGCAACGGACAGGTAGCCTACGAGCAGTACTTC.

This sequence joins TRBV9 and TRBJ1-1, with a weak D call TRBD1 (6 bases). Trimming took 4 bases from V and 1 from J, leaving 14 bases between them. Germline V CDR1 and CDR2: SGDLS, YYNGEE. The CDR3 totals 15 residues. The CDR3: CASSPRQESNTEAFF. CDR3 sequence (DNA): TGTGCCAGCAGCCCCCGACAGGAATCGAACACTGAAGCTTTCTTT.

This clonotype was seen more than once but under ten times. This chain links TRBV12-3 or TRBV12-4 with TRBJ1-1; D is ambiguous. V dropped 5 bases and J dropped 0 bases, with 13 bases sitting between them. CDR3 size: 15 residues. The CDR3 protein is CASSPREVMNTEAFF. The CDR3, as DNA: TGTGCCAGCAGTCCCCGCGAGGTAATGAACACTGAAGCTTTCTTT.

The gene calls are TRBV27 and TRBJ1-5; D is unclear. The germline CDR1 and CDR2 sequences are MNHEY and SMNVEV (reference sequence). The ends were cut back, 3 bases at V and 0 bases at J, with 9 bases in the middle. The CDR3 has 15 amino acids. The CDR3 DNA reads TGTGCCAGCAGTTTTACACGTTATAGCAATCAGCCCCAGCATTTT. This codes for CASSFTRYSNQPQHF.

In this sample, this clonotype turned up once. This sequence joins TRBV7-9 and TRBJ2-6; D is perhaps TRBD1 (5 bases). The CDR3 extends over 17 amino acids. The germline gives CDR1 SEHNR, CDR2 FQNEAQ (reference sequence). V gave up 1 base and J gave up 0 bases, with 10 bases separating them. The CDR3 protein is CASSLVYRSSGANVLTF. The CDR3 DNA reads TGTGCCAGCAGCTTAGTTTACAGGAGCTCTGGGGCCAACGTCCTGACTTTC.

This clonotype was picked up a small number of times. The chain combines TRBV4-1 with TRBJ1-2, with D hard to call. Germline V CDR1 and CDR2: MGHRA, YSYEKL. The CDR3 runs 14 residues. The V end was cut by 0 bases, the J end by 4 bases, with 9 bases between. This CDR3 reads CASSQETVLYGYTF. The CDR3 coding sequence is TGCGCCAGCAGCCAAGAAACAGTCCTCTATGGCTACACCTTC.

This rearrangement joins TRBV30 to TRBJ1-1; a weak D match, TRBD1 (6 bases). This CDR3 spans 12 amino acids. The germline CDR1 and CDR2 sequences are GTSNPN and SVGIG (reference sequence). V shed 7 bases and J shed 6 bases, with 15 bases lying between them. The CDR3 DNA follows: TGTGCCTTCAGTCCCAGGGGCGCTGAAGCTTTCTTT. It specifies CAFSPRGAEAFF. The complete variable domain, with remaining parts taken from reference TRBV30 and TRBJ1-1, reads SQTIHQWPATLVQPVGSPLSLECTVEGTSNPNLYWYRQAAGRGLQLLFYSVGIGQISSEVPQNLSASRPQDRQFILSSKKLLLSDSGFYLCAFSPRGAEAFFGQGTRLTVV.

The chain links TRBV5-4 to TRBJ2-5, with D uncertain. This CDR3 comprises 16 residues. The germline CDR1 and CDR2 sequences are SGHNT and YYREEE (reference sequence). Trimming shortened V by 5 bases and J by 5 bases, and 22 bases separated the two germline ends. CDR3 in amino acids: CASRAVGPQNAETQYF. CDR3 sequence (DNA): TGTGCCAGCAGGGCTGTCGGACCCCAAAATGCGGAGACCCAGTACTTC. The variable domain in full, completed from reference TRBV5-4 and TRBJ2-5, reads ETGVTQSPTHLIKTRGQQVTLRCSSQSGHNTVSWYQQALGQGPQFIFQYYREEENGRGNFPPRFSGLQFPNYSSELNVNALELDDSALYLCASRAVGPQNAETQYFGPGTRLLVL.

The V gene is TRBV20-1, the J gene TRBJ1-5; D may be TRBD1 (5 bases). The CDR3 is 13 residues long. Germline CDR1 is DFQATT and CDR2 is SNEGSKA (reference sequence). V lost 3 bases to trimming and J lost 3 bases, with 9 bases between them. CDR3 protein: CSASPGVNQPQHF. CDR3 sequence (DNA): TGCAGTGCTAGTCCGGGGGTCAATCAGCCCCAGCATTTT.